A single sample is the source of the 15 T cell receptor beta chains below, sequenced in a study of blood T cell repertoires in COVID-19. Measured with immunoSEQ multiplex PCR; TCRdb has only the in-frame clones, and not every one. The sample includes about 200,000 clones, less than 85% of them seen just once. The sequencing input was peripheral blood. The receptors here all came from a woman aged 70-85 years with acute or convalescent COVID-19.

The CDR3 is CSVVAGADQPQHF. The DNA for the CDR3 is TGCAGCGTTGTGGCTGGGGCGGATCAGCCCCAGCATTTT. The chain carries TRBV29-1 and TRBJ1-5; D perhaps matches TRBD1 (5 bases). V was shortened by 4 bases and J by 5 bases, with 12 bases between the two germline ends. The CDR3 runs to 13 residues. Germline lookup yields CDR1 SQVTM and CDR2 ANQGSEA.

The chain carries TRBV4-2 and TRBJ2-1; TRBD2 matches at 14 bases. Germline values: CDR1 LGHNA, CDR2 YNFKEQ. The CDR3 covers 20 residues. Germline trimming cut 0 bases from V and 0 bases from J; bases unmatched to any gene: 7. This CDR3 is CASSQDGGLAGVSSYNEQFF. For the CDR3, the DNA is TGTGCCAGCAGCCAAGACGGGGGACTAGCGGGAGTGAGCTCCTACAATGAGCAGTTCTTC.

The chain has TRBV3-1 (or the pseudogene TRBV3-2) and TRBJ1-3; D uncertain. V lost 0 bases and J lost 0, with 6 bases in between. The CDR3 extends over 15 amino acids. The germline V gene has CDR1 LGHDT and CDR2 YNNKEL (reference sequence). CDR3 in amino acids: CASSQDGSSGNTIYF. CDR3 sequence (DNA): TGTGCCAGCAGCCAAGATGGCAGCTCTGGAAACACCATATATTTT.

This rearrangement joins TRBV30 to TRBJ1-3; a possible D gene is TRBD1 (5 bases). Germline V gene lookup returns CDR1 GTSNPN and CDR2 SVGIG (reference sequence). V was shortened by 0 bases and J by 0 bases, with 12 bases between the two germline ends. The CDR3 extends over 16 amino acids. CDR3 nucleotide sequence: TGTGCCTGGAGTGTATACCAGGGAAACTCTGGAAACACCATATATTTT. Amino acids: CAWSVYQGNSGNTIYF.

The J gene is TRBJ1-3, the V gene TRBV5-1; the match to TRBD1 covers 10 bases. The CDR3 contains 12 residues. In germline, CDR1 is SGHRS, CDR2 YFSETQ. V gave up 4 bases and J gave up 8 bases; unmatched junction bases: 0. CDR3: CASSGQGDTIYF. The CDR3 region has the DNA TGCGCCAGCAGCGGACAGGGGGACACCATATATTTT.

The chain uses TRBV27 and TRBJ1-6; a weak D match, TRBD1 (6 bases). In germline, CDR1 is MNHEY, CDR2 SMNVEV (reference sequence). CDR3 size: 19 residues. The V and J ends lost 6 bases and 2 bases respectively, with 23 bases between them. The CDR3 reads CASRPNGGRGGAYNSPLHF. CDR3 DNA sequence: TGTGCCAGCAGACCGAACGGGGGGCGCGGTGGCGCCTATAATTCACCCCTCCACTTT.

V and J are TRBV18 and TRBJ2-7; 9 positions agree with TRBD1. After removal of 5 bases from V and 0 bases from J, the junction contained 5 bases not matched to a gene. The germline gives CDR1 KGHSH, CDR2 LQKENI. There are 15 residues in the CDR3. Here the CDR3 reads CASSGGTGSSYEQYF. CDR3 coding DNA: TGTGCCAGCTCAGGAGGGACAGGGAGCTCCTACGAGCAGTACTTC.

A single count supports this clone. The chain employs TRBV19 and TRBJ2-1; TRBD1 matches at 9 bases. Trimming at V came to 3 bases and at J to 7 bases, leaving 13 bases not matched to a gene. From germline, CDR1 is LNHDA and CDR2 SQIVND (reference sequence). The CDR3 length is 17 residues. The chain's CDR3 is CASSIDSLTGGSNEQFF. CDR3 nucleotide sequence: TGTGCCAGTAGTATCGATTCTTTGACAGGGGGTTCGAATGAGCAGTTCTTC.

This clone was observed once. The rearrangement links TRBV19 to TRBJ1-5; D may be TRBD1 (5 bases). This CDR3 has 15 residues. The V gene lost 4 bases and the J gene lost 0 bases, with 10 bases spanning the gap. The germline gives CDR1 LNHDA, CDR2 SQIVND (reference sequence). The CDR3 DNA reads TGTGCCAGTAGTACCAGGGTTAGTAGCAATCAGCCCCAGCATTTT. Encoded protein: CASSTRVSSNQPQHF.

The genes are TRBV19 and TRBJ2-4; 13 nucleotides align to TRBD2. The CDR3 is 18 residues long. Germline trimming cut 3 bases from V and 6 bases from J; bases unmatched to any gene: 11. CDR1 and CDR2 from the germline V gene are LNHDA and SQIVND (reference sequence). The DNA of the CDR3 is TGTGCCAGTAGTATGCGGGGACTAGCGGGACTCACCCTAAACATTCAGTACTTC. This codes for CASSMRGLAGLTLNIQYF.

CDR3: CASAPGTLGYEQYF. The CDR3 DNA reads as TGTGCCAGCGCGCCGGGGACACTAGGCTACGAGCAGTACTTC. V usage is TRBV18 and J usage is TRBJ2-7, with D possibly matching TRBD1 (6 bases). The CDR3 spans 14 residues. V lost 8 bases and J lost 3, with 17 bases in between. From germline, CDR1 is KGHSH and CDR2 LQKENI.

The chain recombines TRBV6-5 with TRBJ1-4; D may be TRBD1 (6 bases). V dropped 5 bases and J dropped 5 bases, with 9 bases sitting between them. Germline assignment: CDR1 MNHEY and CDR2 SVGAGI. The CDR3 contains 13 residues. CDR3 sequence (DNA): TGTGCCAGCAGTACGGGACAAAATGAAAAACTGTTTTTT. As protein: CASSTGQNEKLFF.

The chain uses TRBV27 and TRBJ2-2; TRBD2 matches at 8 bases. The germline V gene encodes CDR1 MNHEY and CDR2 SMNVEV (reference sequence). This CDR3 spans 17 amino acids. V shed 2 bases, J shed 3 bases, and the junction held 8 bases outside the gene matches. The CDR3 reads CASSLLVAGGDTGELFF. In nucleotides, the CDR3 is TGTGCCAGCAGTTTACTTGTGGCGGGAGGAGACACCGGGGAGCTGTTTTTT.

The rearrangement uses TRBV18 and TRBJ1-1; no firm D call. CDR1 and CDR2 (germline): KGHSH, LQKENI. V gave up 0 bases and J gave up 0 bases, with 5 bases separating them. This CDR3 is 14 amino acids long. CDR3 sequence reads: CASSPPSVNTEAFF. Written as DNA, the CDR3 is TGTGCCAGCTCACCACCATCCGTGAACACTGAAGCTTTCTTT.

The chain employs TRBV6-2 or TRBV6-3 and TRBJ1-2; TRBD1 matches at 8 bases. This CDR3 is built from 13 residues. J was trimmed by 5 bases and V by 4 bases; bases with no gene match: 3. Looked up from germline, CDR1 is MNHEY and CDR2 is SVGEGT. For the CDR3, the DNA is TGTGCCAGCAGTTTCCAGGGGGCTTATGGCTACACCTTC. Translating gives CASSFQGAYGYTF.